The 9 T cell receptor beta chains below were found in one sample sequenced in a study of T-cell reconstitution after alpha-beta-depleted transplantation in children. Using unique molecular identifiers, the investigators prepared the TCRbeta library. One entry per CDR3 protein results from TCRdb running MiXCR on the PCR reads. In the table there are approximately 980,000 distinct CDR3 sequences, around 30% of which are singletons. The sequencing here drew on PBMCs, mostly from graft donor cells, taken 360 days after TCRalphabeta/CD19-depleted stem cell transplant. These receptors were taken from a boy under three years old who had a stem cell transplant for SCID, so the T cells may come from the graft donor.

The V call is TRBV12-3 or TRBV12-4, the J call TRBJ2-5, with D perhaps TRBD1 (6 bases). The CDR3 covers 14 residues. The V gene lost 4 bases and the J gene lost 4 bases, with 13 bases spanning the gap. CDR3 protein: CASSYRARGETQYF. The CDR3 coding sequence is TGTGCCAGCAGTTACAGGGCCCGAGGAGAGACCCAGTACTTC.

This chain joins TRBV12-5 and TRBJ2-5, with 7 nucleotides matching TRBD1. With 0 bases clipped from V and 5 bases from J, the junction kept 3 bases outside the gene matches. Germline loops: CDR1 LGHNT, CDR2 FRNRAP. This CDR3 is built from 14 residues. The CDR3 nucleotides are TGTGCTAGTGGTTTGGTACAGGGGTCCGAGACCCAGTACTTC. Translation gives CASGLVQGSETQYF.

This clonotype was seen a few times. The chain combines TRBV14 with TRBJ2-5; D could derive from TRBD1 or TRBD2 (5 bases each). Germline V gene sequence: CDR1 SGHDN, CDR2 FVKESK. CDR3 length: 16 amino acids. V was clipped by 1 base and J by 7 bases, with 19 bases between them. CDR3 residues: CASSQARDAKGRTQYF. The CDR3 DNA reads TGTGCCAGCAGCCAAGCCCGGGACGCCAAAGGAAGGACCCAGTACTTC.

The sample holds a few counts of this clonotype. CDR3 protein: CSAGLSGGSTDTQYF. DNA of the CDR3: TGCAGTGCTGGCCTAAGCGGGGGAAGCACAGATACGCAGTATTTT. V is TRBV20-1 and J is TRBJ2-3; 8 positions match TRBD2. The CDR3 is made up of 15 amino acids. Germline assignment: CDR1 DFQATT and CDR2 SNEGSKA (reference sequence). V shed 5 bases and J 0 bases; nucleotides not matched to a gene: 7.

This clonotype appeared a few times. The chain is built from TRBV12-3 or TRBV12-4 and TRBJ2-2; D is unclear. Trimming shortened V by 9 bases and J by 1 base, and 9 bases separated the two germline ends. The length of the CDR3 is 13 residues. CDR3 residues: CASKRQNTGELFF. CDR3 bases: TGTGCCAGTAAGCGACAGAACACCGGGGAGCTGTTTTTT.

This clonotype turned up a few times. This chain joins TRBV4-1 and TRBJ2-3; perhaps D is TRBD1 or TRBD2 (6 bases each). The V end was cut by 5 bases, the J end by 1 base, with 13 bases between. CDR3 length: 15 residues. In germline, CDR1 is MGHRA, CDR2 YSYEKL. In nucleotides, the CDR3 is TGCGCCAGCAGCTGGGGGGCTAAGGGCACAGATACGCAGTATTTT. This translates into CASSWGAKGTDTQYF.

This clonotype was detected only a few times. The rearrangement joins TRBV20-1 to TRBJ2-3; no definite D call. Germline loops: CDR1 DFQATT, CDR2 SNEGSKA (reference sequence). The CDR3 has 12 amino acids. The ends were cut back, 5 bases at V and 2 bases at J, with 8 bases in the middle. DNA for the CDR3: TGCAGTGCTCCTTGGCCCACAGATACGCAGTATTTT. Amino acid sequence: CSAPWPTDTQYF.

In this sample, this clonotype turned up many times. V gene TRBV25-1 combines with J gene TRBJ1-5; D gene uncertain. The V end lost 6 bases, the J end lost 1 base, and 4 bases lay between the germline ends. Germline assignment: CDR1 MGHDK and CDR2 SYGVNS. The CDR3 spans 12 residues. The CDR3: CASSGSNQPQHF. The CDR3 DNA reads TGTGCCAGCAGCGGAAGCAATCAGCCCCAGCATTTT.

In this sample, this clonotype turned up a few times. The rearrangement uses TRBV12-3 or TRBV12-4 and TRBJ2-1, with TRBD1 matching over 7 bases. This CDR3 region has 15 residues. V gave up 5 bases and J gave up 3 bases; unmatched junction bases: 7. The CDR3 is CASSPQGYNYNEQFF. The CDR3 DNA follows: TGTGCCAGCAGTCCACAGGGGTATAACTACAATGAGCAGTTCTTC.